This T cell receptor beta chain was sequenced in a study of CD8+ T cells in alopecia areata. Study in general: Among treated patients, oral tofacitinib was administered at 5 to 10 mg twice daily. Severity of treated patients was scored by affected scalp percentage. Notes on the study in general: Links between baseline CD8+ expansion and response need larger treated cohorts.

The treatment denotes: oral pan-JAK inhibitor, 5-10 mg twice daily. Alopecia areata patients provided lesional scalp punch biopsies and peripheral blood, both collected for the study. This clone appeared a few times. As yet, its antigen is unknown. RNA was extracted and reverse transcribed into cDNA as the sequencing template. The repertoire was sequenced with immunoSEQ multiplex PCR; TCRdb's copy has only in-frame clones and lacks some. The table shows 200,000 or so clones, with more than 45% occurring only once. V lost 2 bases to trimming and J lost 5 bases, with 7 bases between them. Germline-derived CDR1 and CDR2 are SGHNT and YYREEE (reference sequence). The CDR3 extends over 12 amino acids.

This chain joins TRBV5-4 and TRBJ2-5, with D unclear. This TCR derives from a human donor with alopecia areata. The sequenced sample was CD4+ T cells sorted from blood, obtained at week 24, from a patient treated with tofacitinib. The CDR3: CASSFPGETQYF. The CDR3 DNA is TGTGCCAGCAGCTTTCCCGGGGAGACCCAGTACTTC. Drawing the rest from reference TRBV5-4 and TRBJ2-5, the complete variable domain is ETGVTQSPTHLIKTRGQQVTLRCSSQSGHNTVSWYQQALGQGPQFIFQYYREEENGRGNFPPRFSGLQFPNYSSELNVNALELDDSALYLCASSFPGETQYFGPGTRLLVL.